Below, 17 T cell receptor beta chains from the same sample are listed, as sequenced in a study of prognosis after radiotherapy for stage I lung cancer (dated by TCRdb to the early 2020s). Sequencing was carried out with an Illumina HiSeq 3000. The TCR beta CDR3 region was amplified from genomic DNA by two rounds of multiplex PCR. The first PCR round used primers specific to each TRBV and TRBJ gene, with sequences filed in Chinese patent CN105087789A. TCRdb reprocessed the public reads (quality trimming at Q25 with fastp, clone calling with MiXCR) and kept in-frame beta chains. Rows are unified per CDR3 protein, each entry keeping the most common DNA and genes. The sample has under 55,000 distinct CDR3 sequences on record, about a third of them singletons. Jointly, the top ten make up roughly 10% of the sample. The sample was PBMCs, taken before or after stereotactic body radiation therapy (not recorded which). Source of these receptors: a donor aged 50 or older with non-small cell lung cancer.

Regarding this clonotype: A read error is possible here, since a much larger clone lies one base away. This sequence joins TRBV3-1 and TRBJ1-1; D not resolved. Looked up from germline, CDR1 is LGHDT and CDR2 is YNNKEL (reference sequence). Between the trimmed V and J ends, which lost 1 base and 2 bases, there was a span of 5 bases. This CDR3 region has 13 residues. This CDR3 reads CASSQGCNTEAFF. For the CDR3, the DNA is TGTGCCAGCAGCCAAGGGTGCAACACTGAAGCTTTCTTT.

This clonotype was detected many times. The CDR3: CSARGGQGVYGYTF. The CDR3 DNA reads TGCAGTGCTAGGGGAGGACAGGGGGTCTATGGCTACACCTTC. V is TRBV20-1 and J is TRBJ1-2, with 10 bases that match TRBD1. This CDR3 comprises 14 residues. Germline-derived CDR1 and CDR2 are DFQATT and SNEGSKA (reference sequence). Germline trimming cut 3 bases from V and 4 bases from J; bases unmatched to any gene: 5.

Ten or more counts support this clonotype. CDR3 nucleotide sequence: TGTGCCAGCAGCCCTAGACAGGGGGTATCCGAAGCTTTCTTT. Its protein is CASSPRQGVSEAFF. V is TRBV7-6 and J is TRBJ1-1, with 9 bases identical to TRBD1. V lost 5 bases to trimming and J lost 8 bases; unmatched junction nucleotides: 9. The CDR3 extends over 14 amino acids. Germline V CDR1 and CDR2: SGHVS, FNYEAQ.

This clonotype was seen more than once but under ten times. The rearrangement uses TRBV10-3 and TRBJ1-1, with D possibly being TRBD1 (6 bases). The CDR3 runs 14 residues. Trimming pared 4 bases from V and 4 bases from J, leaving 13 bases between. Per the germline V gene, CDR1 is ENHRY and CDR2 is SYGVKD. The CDR3: CAISVGVGGTEAFF. CDR3 in DNA: TGTGCCATCAGTGTAGGGGTAGGGGGCACTGAAGCTTTCTTT.

The table lists this clonotype with many counts. The chain links TRBV5-1 to TRBJ2-7; TRBD1 matches at 10 bases. Per germline, CDR1 SGHRS and CDR2 YFSETQ. This CDR3 spans 14 amino acids. V trimming: 3 bases; J trimming: 0 bases; junction bases outside the gene matches: 0. The CDR3 region has the DNA TGCGCCAGCAGCTGGGACAGGGGCTCCTACGAGCAGTACTTC. Its translation: CASSWDRGSYEQYF.

In this sample, this clonotype turned up many times. The rearrangement joins TRBV18 to TRBJ1-2; D is possibly TRBD1 (6 bases). The CDR3 consists of 15 residues. The ends were cut back, 0 bases at V and 4 bases at J, with 12 bases in the middle. CDR1 is KGHSH, CDR2 LQKENI, per germline. CDR3 sequence reads: CASSPPDRLPYGYTF. CDR3 coding DNA: TGTGCCAGCTCACCACCAGACAGGCTCCCCTATGGCTACACCTTC.

Points on this clonotype: This may be a read error, as it is one base from a much larger clone. V usage is TRBV7-3 and J usage is TRBJ2-5; D is perhaps TRBD1 (5 bases). Germline CDR1 is SGHTA and CDR2 is FQGTGA. The CDR3 runs to 15 residues. Trimming took off 5 bases at V and 4 bases at J, with 17 bases between the two ends. Here the CDR3 DNA reads TGTGCCAGCAGCACCCGTCGAGTGCAGGGAGAGACCCAGTACTTC. Translating it yields CASSTRRVQGETQYF.

This clonotype has a count of ten or more. V gene TRBV6-1 combines with J gene TRBJ2-2, with D unclear. There are 11 residues in the CDR3. The germline gives CDR1 MNHNS, CDR2 SASEGT. The ends were cut back, 7 bases at V and 6 bases at J, with 6 bases in the middle. The CDR3 sequence: CASNLAGELFF. DNA for the CDR3: TGTGCCAGCAACTTGGCCGGGGAGCTGTTTTTT.

This clonotype was seen repeatedly, ten times or more. The CDR3 DNA is TGTGCCAGCGCCCCACAGGTGAACACCGGGGAGCTGTTTTTT. Protein sequence: CASAPQVNTGELFF. This chain uses TRBV6-2 or TRBV6-3 with TRBJ2-2, with D possibly TRBD1 on 5 matching bases. Germline V gives CDR1 MNHEY, CDR2 SVGEGT. The CDR3 consists of 14 residues. Trimming cost V 8 bases and J 1 base, with 11 bases left between them.

This clonotype was seen ten or more times. This rearrangement joins TRBV15 to TRBJ2-7; 7 positions agree with TRBD2. The CDR3 runs to 15 residues. Trimming at V came to 5 bases and at J to 3 bases, leaving 10 bases not matched to a gene. Germline V gives CDR1 LNHNV, CDR2 YYDKDF (reference sequence). The CDR3 here is CATSSQLATDYEQYF. The CDR3 DNA reads as TGTGCCACCAGCTCACAACTAGCGACAGACTACGAGCAGTACTTC.

As regards this clonotype: Since a much larger clone is just one base distant, this may be a read error. This chain uses TRBV4-1 with TRBJ2-5; D call uncertain. Trimming took 1 base from V and 5 from J, leaving 8 bases between them. Germline loops: CDR1 MGHRA, CDR2 YSYEKL. The CDR3 runs 13 residues. The CDR3 DNA is TGCGCCAGCAGCCAAGGCCCCGTGGAGACCCAGTACTTC. Its protein is CASSQGPVETQYF.

Of note for this clonotype: Being one base from a much bigger clone, this may be a read error. This chain links TRBV6-2 or TRBV6-3 with TRBJ2-5; TRBD2 agrees at 7 bases. J lost 6 bases, V lost 5 bases, and 24 bases had no gene match. The CDR3 loop spans 19 amino acids. CDR1 is MNHEY, CDR2 SVGEGT, per germline. The CDR3 nucleotides read TGTGCCAGCAGTGAATGTCGTAGGGGTGCGGGAGCCGGCGTTAAGACCCAGTACTTC. Its translation is CASSECRRGAGAGVKTQYF.

In this sample, this clonotype turned up many times. The V call is TRBV9, the J call TRBJ2-5; 12 nucleotides align to TRBD2. V shed 1 base and J 7 bases; nucleotides not matched to a gene: 8. The CDR3 spans 16 residues. From germline, CDR1 is SGDLS and CDR2 YYNGEE. In nucleotides, the CDR3 is TGTGCCAGCAGCGTAACTTCGGGACTAGCGGGCGGGACCCAGTACTTC. Amino acids: CASSVTSGLAGGTQYF.

V is TRBV6-5 and J is TRBJ2-7; D is undetermined. The length of the CDR3 is 14 residues. V shed 2 bases and J shed 0 bases, with 8 bases lying between them. Germline values: CDR1 MNHEY, CDR2 SVGAGI. The CDR3 sequence is CASSYGRSSYEQYF. Written as DNA, the CDR3 is TGTGCCAGCAGTTACGGGCGAAGCTCCTACGAGCAGTACTTC.

Turning to this clonotype: A far larger clone differs by one base, so this is likely a read error. The J gene is TRBJ1-4, the V gene TRBV6-2 or TRBV6-3; no clear D. Trimming cost V 5 bases and J 5 bases, with 12 bases left between them. Germline CDR1 reads MNHEY; CDR2 reads SVGEGT. The CDR3 runs 14 residues. The CDR3 nucleotides read TGTGCCAGCAGTGGTGGGTCTATCAATGAAAAACTGTTTTTT. It specifies CASSGGSINEKLFF.

Concerning this clonotype: A much bigger clone sits one base away, suggesting this may be a read error. The chain has TRBV6-2 or TRBV6-3 and TRBJ2-1; D call uncertain. Per germline, CDR1 MNHEY and CDR2 SVGEGT. V was trimmed by 7 bases and J by 3 bases, leaving 10 bases between them. The CDR3 spans 13 residues. DNA of the CDR3: TGTGCCAGCATCCGTAACGACTACAATGAGCAGTTCTTC. Amino acid sequence: CASIRNDYNEQFF.

In its sample, this clonotype was seen many times. This chain links TRBV5-1 with TRBJ2-7; 12 nucleotides match TRBD2. The CDR3 is 16 amino acids. The germline CDR1 and CDR2 sequences are SGHRS and YFSETQ. Unmatched junction bases numbered 4, after V lost 3 bases and J lost 0 bases. The CDR3: CASSSRLAGASYEQYF. The CDR3 region has the DNA TGCGCCAGCAGCTCTCGACTAGCGGGAGCCTCCTACGAGCAGTACTTC.